In its sample, the clone carrying this T cell receptor beta chain was seen many times. This record comes from a study of T cells after yellow fever vaccination. The CDR3 contains 14 residues. The V gene's germline CDR1 is SGHRS and CDR2 YFSETQ. The V end lost 4 bases, the J end lost 2 bases, and 11 bases lay between the germline ends. TCRdb called the 5' RACE reads again in MiXCR, with one record for every CDR3 protein. The sample lists over 250,000 distinct CDR3 sequences, roughly 4.8% occurring once. The chain is built from TRBV5-1 and TRBJ2-3, with a weak D call TRBD1 (5 bases). Sequenced material: CD4+ T cells sorted from PBMCs, taken on the day of the yellow fever booster vaccination. The source of this sequence is a man younger than 35 who received the YFV17D yellow fever vaccine. In nucleotides, the CDR3 is TGCGCCAGCAGCATTTCGACAGACACAGATACGCAGTATTTT. It translates to CASSISTDTDTQYF.